The TCR beta chain under discussion was sequenced for a study of blood T cell repertoires in COVID-19. Background on the study: The United States, Italy and Spain were the sources of the acute and convalescent COVID-19 samples. In each case, the material was cDNA or gDNA derived from T cells, B-cell-depleted T cells, or PBMCs.

Germline V gives CDR1 MGHRA, CDR2 YSYEKL. The V segment lost 3 bases and the J segment 10 bases; nucleotides outside the gene matches: 8. The length of the CDR3 is 16 residues. Authors' methods: Amplification from reference gene primers served as the basis for estimated nucleated cell counts. Clones were read by immunoSEQ multiplex PCR, and TCRdb kept only the in-frame ones, dropping some. V, J and clone size reflect that table, while D and trimming were determined from the DNA. The sample yields around 400,000 clones, around 89% seen once. Sequenced input: peripheral blood. The TCR comes from a man in his forties with acute or convalescent COVID-19. The chain combines TRBV4-1 with TRBJ1-6, with 11 bases that match TRBD1. The CDR3 region is CASSHIGGQGGSPLHF. The CDR3 DNA reads as TGCGCCAGCAGCCACATAGGGGGACAGGGGGGCTCACCCCTCCACTTT.